One and the same sample provided the 24 T cell receptor beta chains below, sequenced in a study of blood T cell repertoires in COVID-19. The method was immunoSEQ multiplex PCR; TCRdb's version includes in-frame clones alone and lacks a portion of them. This sample has around 190,000 clones, with around 76% found just once. Source material: PBMCs or T cells enriched from blood (not recorded which). These receptors all come from a woman aged 45 to 65 with acute COVID-19.

This clone showed up many times. This rearrangement joins TRBV7-8 to TRBJ2-1; D might be TRBD2 (5 bases). The CDR3 is 15 amino acids. Germline V gene sequence: CDR1 SGHVS, CDR2 FQNEAQ. V lost 4 bases, J lost 1 base, and 11 bases lay in between. The CDR3 reads CASSYGDQSYNEQFF. CDR3 sequence (DNA): TGTGCCAGCAGCTACGGGGATCAGTCCTACAATGAGCAGTTCTTC.

The chain uses TRBV10-3 and TRBJ2-3, with 7 bases matching TRBD1. Per the germline V gene, CDR1 is ENHRY and CDR2 is SYGVKD. V dropped 6 bases and J dropped 2; count of bases not matched to a gene: 5. CDR3 length equals 14 residues. DNA of the CDR3: TGTGCCATCAGGCAGGGACAGACCACAGATACGCAGTATTTT. This encodes CAIRQGQTTDTQYF.

The J gene is TRBJ1-6, the V gene TRBV5-1; 8 positions match TRBD1. The V segment lost 3 bases and the J segment 8 bases; nucleotides outside the gene matches: 10. From germline, CDR1 is SGHRS and CDR2 YFSETQ. The CDR3 loop spans 16 amino acids. The CDR3 DNA sequence: TGCGCCAGCAGCTCCGGGACAGGAAGGGAAGATTCACCCCTCCACTTT. Its translation: CASSSGTGREDSPLHF. Using reference TRBV5-1 and TRBJ1-6 for the parts outside the CDR3, the full variable domain is KAGVTQTPRYLIKTRGQQVTLSCSPISGHRSVSWYQQTPGQGLQFLFEYFSETQRNKGNFPGRFSGRQFSNSRSEMNVSTLELGDSALYLCASSSGTGREDSPLHFGNGTRLTVT.

This clone was observed a few times. The CDR3 sequence: CASSSGGITFF. The CDR3 DNA follows: TGTGCCAGCAGTTCAGGGGGCATAACTTTCTTT. The chain has TRBV6-5 and TRBJ1-1; 8 bases fit TRBD1. Per germline, CDR1 MNHEY and CDR2 SVGAGI. This CDR3 comprises 11 residues. V dropped 4 bases and J dropped 12; count of bases not matched to a gene: 4.

This clone has only a few counts. The chain employs TRBV19 and TRBJ2-4; D perhaps matches TRBD1 (5 bases). Germline V CDR1 and CDR2: LNHDA, SQIVND (reference sequence). The V and J ends lost 3 bases and 4 bases respectively, with 10 bases between them. The CDR3 sequence is 14 residues long. The CDR3 DNA is TGTGCCAGTAGTATGAGGCAGGGAAAAAACATTCAGTACTTC. Translation gives CASSMRQGKNIQYF.

V is TRBV7-2 and J is TRBJ1-2; tentative D call: TRBD1 (6 bases). V was shortened by 5 bases and J by 4 bases, with 11 bases between the two germline ends. CDR1 and CDR2 (germline): SGHTA, FQGNSA. The CDR3 is 13 residues long. The DNA of the CDR3 is TGTGCCAGCAGCGAGCAGGGGATCTATGGCTACACCTTC. It yields the protein CASSEQGIYGYTF.

The chain combines TRBV2 with TRBJ1-6; 11 bases map to TRBD1. Losses at the gene ends were 2 bases for V and 11 bases for J; bases not matched to a gene: 11. This CDR3 contains 17 residues. Germline CDR1 is SNHLY and CDR2 is FYNNEI. Here the CDR3 reads CASSESDPGTGGPPLHF. The DNA of the CDR3 is TGTGCCAGCAGTGAATCTGATCCCGGGACAGGGGGACCACCCCTCCACTTT.

V gene TRBV27 combines with J gene TRBJ2-3, with D maybe TRBD2 (7 bases). Germline values: CDR1 MNHEY, CDR2 SMNVEV (reference sequence). The CDR3 totals 13 residues. V gave up 1 base and J gave up 14 bases, with 16 bases separating them. As DNA, the CDR3 is TGTGCCAGCAGTTTATACCTCGGGGGGCCGGGGTATTTT. Protein: CASSLYLGGPGYF.

This chain links TRBV29-1 with TRBJ2-3, with D perhaps matching TRBD1 (6 bases). The CDR3 sequence is 14 residues long. Trimming stripped 7 bases from V and 0 bases from J, with 14 bases between. Germline V CDR1 and CDR2: SQVTM, ANQGSEA. This chain's CDR3 is CSAPGQFSTDTQYF. CDR3 nucleotide sequence: TGCAGCGCCCCCGGACAGTTTAGCACAGATACGCAGTATTTT.

The chain links TRBV7-9 to TRBJ1-1; the D gene is possibly TRBD1 (6 bases). CDR1 is SEHNR, CDR2 FQNEAQ, per germline (reference sequence). The ends were cut back, 8 bases at V and 1 base at J, with 8 bases in the middle. The CDR3 contains 12 residues. CDR3 residues: CASQTGNTEAFF. The CDR3 nucleotides read TGTGCCAGCCAGACAGGGAACACTGAAGCTTTCTTT.

V usage is TRBV6-2 or TRBV6-3 and J usage is TRBJ1-2; 7 bases are a match to TRBD1. This CDR3 contains 12 residues. From germline, CDR1 is MNHEY and CDR2 SVGEGT. The V segment lost 5 bases and the J segment 7 bases; nucleotides outside the gene matches: 4. CDR3 DNA sequence: TGTGCCAGCAGTCGTCAGGGGGTTGGCTACACCTTC. This sequence encodes CASSRQGVGYTF.

V gene TRBV6-5 combines with J gene TRBJ1-4; D is uncertain. The V end lost 6 bases, the J end lost 2 bases, and 13 bases lay between the germline ends. Germline V lookup: CDR1 MNHEY, CDR2 SVGAGI. This CDR3 comprises 15 residues. CDR3 residues: CASSSFPGTNEKLFF. CDR3 in DNA: TGTGCCAGCAGCTCCTTTCCCGGGACTAATGAAAAACTGTTTTTT.

Concerning this clone itself: The identical CDR3 is also encoded by other nucleotide sequences in the sample. The chain recombines TRBV7-9 with TRBJ1-1, with a possible D match to TRBD1 (5 bases). Trimming left V 2 bases short and J 5 bases short, with 6 bases between. The CDR3 is made up of 12 amino acids. Germline V gene lookup returns CDR1 SEHNR and CDR2 FQNEAQ (reference sequence). The CDR3 loop reads CASSLKGTEAFF. Written as DNA, the CDR3 is TGTGCCAGCAGCTTAAAGGGGACTGAAGCTTTCTTT.

The chain links TRBV28 to TRBJ1-2; D is uncertain. V was cut by 8 bases and J by 8 bases, with 15 bases left in between. From germline, CDR1 is MDHEN and CDR2 SYDVKM. The length of the CDR3 is 12 residues. The CDR3 nucleotides read TGTGCCAGCGGAGGGCGAGAGTTGGGCTACACCTTC. The encoded protein is CASGGRELGYTF.

The chain couples TRBV11-2 to TRBJ2-4; D might be TRBD1 (5 bases). The CDR3 covers 12 residues. CDR1 is SGHAT and CDR2 is FQNNGV in the germline V gene. Trimming left V 5 bases short and J 9 bases short, with 11 bases between. CDR3 amino acids: CASSLLQGIQYF. For the CDR3, the DNA is TGTGCCAGCAGCCTGCTCCAGGGCATTCAGTACTTC.

This clone was counted ten times or more. This chain uses TRBV3-1 (or the pseudogene TRBV3-2) with TRBJ2-5; 12 nucleotides agree with TRBD2. This CDR3 region has 18 residues. V was clipped by 3 bases and J by 5 bases; unmatched bases: 13. CDR1 and CDR2 (germline): LGHDT, YNNKEL (reference sequence). This CDR3 is CASSHKIRTSGAGETQYF. The CDR3 coding sequence is TGTGCCAGCAGCCACAAAATCAGGACTAGCGGGGCGGGGGAGACCCAGTACTTC.

This sequence joins TRBV30 and TRBJ2-1, with TRBD2 matching over 11 bases. The germline V gene encodes CDR1 GTSNPN and CDR2 SVGIG (reference sequence). The CDR3 consists of 15 residues. The V and J ends lost 4 bases and 7 bases, in that order; junction bases with no gene match: 9. The CDR3 region has the DNA TGTGCCTGGAACCTTCTAGCGGGGGGTGGGAATGAGCAGTTCTTC. Protein product: CAWNLLAGGGNEQFF.

The genes are TRBV7-2 and TRBJ1-4; 7 bases are shared with TRBD1. This CDR3 is 15 amino acids long. Germline V gene sequence: CDR1 SGHTA, CDR2 FQGNSA. The V and J ends lost 5 bases and 5 bases, in that order; junction bases with no gene match: 8. The CDR3 DNA reads as TGTGCCAGCAGCACAGGACAGGTCCTCAATGAAAAACTGTTTTTT. Its translation: CASSTGQVLNEKLFF.

The chain carries TRBV27 and TRBJ1-2; unclear D gene. The CDR3 is 13 residues long. V lost 2 bases, J lost 4 bases, and 8 bases lay in between. In germline, CDR1 is MNHEY, CDR2 SMNVEV (reference sequence). CDR3 DNA sequence: TGTGCCAGCAGTTTAAAGGGAGCCTATGGCTACACCTTC. Translated: CASSLKGAYGYTF.

The chain recombines TRBV19 with TRBJ1-2; D unresolved. The CDR3 is made up of 14 amino acids. Germline CDR1 and CDR2: LNHDA and SQIVND (reference sequence). The V and J ends lost 3 bases and 2 bases respectively, with 10 bases between them. CDR3 sequence reads: CASSMATANYGYTF. The DNA of the CDR3 is TGTGCCAGTAGTATGGCAACAGCAAACTATGGCTACACCTTC.

The rearrangement joins TRBV18 to TRBJ2-5; TRBD2 aligns across 7 bases. Unmatched junction bases numbered 7, after V lost 3 bases and J lost 0 bases. CDR1 and CDR2 (germline): KGHSH, LQKENI. The length of the CDR3 is 16 residues. The CDR3 loop is CASSPQAGEYQETQYF. The CDR3 nucleotides are TGTGCCAGCTCACCCCAGGCGGGGGAGTACCAAGAGACCCAGTACTTC. Drawing the rest from reference TRBV18 and TRBJ2-5, the complete variable domain is NAGVMQNPRHLVRRRGQEARLRCSPMKGHSHVYWYRQLPEEGLKFMVYLQKENIIDESGMPKERFSAEFPKEGPSILRIQQVVRGDSAAYFCASSPQAGEYQETQYFGPGTRLLVL.

This chain joins TRBV7-8 and TRBJ2-3; 9 positions match TRBD2. Germline assignment: CDR1 SGHVS and CDR2 FQNEAQ. The V and J ends lost 2 bases and 5 bases, in that order; junction bases with no gene match: 2. There are 14 residues in the CDR3. This CDR3 reads CASSLSGGLDTQYF. DNA for the CDR3: TGTGCCAGCAGCTTAAGCGGGGGGTTAGATACGCAGTATTTT.

The J gene is TRBJ1-5, the V gene TRBV9, with D maybe TRBD1 (6 bases). Trimming removed 0 bases from V and 6 bases from J, with 13 bases in between. The CDR3 consists of 15 residues. CDR1 is SGDLS, CDR2 YYNGEE, per germline. Written as DNA, the CDR3 is TGTGCCAGCAGCGTAGCGGGGGGCGAGGGTCAGCCCCAGCATTTT. Translating gives CASSVAGGEGQPQHF.

The V call is TRBV6-2 or TRBV6-3, the J call TRBJ1-2, with 7 nucleotides matching TRBD1. The CDR3 has 13 residues. Germline trimming cut 5 bases from V and 4 bases from J; bases unmatched to any gene: 4. The germline V gene has CDR1 MNHEY and CDR2 SVGEGT. CDR3 in DNA: TGTGCCAGCAGTCGCACAGGGGCCTATGGCTACACCTTC. It specifies CASSRTGAYGYTF.